This TCR beta chain stems from a study of T cell responses to AZD1222 COVID-19 vaccine. Study-level findings and limits: Among AZD1222 vaccinees, only six were seropositive at baseline.

Sequenced by immunoSEQ multiplex PCR; TCRdb stores in-frame clones only, minus some. Of some 97,000 clones listed, about 86% are singletons. The ends were cut back, 6 bases at V and 7 bases at J, with 6 bases in the middle. The CDR3 has 11 amino acids. Comment on this clone: Its antigen is unidentified.

The input for sequencing was peripheral blood, taken on day 0 of AZD1222 vaccination. The source is an adult in good health. The chain couples TRBV12-3 or TRBV12-4 to TRBJ2-2; no firm D call. CDR3 bases: TGTGCCAGCAGCCGTGTCGGGGAGCTGTTTTTT. It specifies CASSRVGELFF.